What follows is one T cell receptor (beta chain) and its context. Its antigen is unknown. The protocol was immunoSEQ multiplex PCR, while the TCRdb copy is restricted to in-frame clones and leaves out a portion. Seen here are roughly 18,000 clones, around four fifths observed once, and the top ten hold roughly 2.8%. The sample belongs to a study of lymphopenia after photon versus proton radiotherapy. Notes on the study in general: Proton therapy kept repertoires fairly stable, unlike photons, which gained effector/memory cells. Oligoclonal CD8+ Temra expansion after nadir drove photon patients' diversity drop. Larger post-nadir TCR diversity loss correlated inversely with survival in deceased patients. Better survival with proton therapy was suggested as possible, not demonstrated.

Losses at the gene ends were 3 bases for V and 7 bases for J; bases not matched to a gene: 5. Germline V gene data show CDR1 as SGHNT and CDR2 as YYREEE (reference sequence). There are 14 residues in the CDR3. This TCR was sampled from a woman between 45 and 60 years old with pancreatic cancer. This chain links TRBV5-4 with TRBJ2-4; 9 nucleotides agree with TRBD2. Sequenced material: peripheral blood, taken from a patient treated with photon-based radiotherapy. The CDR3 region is CASSSSGIQNIQYF. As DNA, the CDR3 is TGTGCCAGCAGCTCTAGCGGGATACAGAACATTCAGTACTTC.